This T cell receptor beta chain was identified in a study of T cells in Graves' hyperthyroidism and ophthalmopathy. Amplified TCR beta CDR3 regions came from RNA transcripts. Initially, a first-round RT-PCR of the TCR CDR3 employed the HTBI primer set. Via MiXCR, TCRdb re-called the multiplex PCR reads, giving one row per CDR3 protein. The top ten hold roughly 30% of the sample, which has 250,000 or so distinct CDR3 sequences, approximately 16% seen once. Predating any ophthalmopathy symptoms, the blood sample was taken at first hyperthyroidism diagnosis. The ends lost 1 base at V and 7 bases at J; junction bases unmatched: 2. CDR3 length: 13 amino acids. From germline, CDR1 is SGHTA and CDR2 FQGNSA.

Sequenced material: blood. This clonotype originated in a woman aged 50 to 60 with Graves' hyperthyroidism that later progressed to Graves' ophthalmopathy. The chain uses TRBV7-2 and TRBJ1-1, with 8 bases that match TRBD1. Here the CDR3 reads CASSLGGQDEAFF. CDR3 nucleotides: TGTGCCAGCAGCTTAGGGGGACAGGATGAAGCTTTCTTT. Drawing the rest from reference TRBV7-2 and TRBJ1-1, the complete variable domain is GAGVSQSPSNKVTEKGKDVELRCDPISGHTALYWYRQSLGQGLEFLIYFQGNSAPDKSGLPSDRFSAERTGGSVSTLTIQRTQQEDSAVYLCASSLGGQDEAFFGQGTRLTVV.